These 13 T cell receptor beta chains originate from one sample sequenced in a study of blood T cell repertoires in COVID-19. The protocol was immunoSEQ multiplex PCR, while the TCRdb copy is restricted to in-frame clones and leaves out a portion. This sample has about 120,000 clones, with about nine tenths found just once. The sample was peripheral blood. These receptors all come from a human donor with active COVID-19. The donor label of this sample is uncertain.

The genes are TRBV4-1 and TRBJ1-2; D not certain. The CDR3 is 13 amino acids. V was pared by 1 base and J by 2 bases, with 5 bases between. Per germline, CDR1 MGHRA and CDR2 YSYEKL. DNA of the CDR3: TGCGCCAGCAGCCAAGTTGAGAACTATGGCTACACCTTC. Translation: CASSQVENYGYTF.

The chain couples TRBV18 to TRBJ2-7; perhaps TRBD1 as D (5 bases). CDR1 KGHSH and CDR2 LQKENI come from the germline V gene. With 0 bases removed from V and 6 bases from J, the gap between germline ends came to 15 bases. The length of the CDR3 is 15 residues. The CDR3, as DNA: TGTGCCAGCTCACCACCCCTCGGGCAGGGTAGCGAGCAGTACTTC. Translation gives CASSPPLGQGSEQYF.

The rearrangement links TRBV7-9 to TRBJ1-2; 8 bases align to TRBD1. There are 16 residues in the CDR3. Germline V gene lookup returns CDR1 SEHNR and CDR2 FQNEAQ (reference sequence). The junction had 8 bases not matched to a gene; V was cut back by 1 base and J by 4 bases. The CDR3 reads CASSLVTLDRVYGYTF. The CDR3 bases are TGTGCCAGCAGCTTAGTAACCTTGGACAGGGTCTATGGCTACACCTTC.

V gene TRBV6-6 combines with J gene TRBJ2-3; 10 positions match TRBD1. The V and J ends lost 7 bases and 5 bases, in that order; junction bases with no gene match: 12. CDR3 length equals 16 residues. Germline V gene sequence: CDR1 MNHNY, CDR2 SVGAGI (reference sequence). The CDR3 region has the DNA TGTGCCAGCACCCGGGACAGGGGAAAAACCGGAGATACGCAGTATTTT. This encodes CASTRDRGKTGDTQYF.

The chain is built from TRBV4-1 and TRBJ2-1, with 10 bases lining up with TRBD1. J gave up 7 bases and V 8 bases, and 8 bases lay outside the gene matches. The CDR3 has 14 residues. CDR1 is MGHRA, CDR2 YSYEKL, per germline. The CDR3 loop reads CASEGQGVRNEQFF. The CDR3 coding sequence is TGCGCCAGCGAAGGACAGGGGGTAAGAAATGAGCAGTTCTTC.

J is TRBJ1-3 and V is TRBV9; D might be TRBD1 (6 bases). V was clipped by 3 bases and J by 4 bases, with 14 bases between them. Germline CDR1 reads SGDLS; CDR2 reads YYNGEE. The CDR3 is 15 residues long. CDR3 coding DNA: TGTGCCAGCAGCGCAAGACAGGACAGAGGAAACACCATATATTTT. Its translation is CASSARQDRGNTIYF.

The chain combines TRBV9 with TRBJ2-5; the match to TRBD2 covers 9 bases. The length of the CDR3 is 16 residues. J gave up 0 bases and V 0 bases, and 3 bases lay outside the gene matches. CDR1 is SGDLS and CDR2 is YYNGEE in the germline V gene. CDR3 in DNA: TGTGCCAGCAGCGTAGGTAGCGGGGGATACCAAGAGACCCAGTACTTC. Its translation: CASSVGSGGYQETQYF.

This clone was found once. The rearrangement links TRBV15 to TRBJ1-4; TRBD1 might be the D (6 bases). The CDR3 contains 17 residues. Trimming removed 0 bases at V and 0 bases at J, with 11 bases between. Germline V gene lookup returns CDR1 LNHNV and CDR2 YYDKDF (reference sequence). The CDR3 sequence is CATSRDQGSATNEKLFF. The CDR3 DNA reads TGTGCCACCAGCAGAGACCAGGGGAGCGCAACTAATGAAAAACTGTTTTTT.

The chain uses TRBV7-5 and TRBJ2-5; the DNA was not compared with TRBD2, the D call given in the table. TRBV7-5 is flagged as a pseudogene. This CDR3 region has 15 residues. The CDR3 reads CVRSPGLAYGETQYF. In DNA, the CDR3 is TGTGTCAGAAGCCCGGGACTAGCTTACGGAGAGACCCAGTACTTC.

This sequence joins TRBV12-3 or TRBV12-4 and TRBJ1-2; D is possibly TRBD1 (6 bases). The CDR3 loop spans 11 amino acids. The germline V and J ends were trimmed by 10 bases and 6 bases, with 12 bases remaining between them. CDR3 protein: CATSGGDGYTF. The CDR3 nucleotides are TGTGCCACGAGCGGGGGCGATGGCTACACCTTC.

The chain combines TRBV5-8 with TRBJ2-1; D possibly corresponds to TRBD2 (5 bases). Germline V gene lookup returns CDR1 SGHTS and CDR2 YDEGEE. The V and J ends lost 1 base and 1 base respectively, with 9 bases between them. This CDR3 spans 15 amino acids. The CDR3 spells CASSLTGNSYNEQFF. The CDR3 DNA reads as TGTGCCAGCAGCTTGACGGGGAATTCCTACAATGAGCAGTTCTTC.

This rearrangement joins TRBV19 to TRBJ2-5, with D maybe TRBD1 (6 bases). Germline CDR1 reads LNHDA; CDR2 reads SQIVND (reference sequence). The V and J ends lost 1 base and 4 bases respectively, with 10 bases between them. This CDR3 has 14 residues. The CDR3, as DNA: TGTGCCAGTAGTATAGGGACAGCCGGAGAGACCCAGTACTTC. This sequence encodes CASSIGTAGETQYF. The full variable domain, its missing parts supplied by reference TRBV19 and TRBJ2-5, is DGGITQSPKYLFRKEGQNVTLSCEQNLNHDAMYWYRQDPGQGLRLIYYSQIVNDFQKGDIAEGYSVSREKKESFPLTVTSAQKNPTAFYLCASSIGTAGETQYFGPGTRLLVL.

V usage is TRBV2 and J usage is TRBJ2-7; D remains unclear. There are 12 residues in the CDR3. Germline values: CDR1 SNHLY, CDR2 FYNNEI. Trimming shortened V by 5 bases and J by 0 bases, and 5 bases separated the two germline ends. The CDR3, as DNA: TGTGCCAGCAGTCGGAGCTCCTACGAGCAGTACTTC. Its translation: CASSRSSYEQYF.